This TCR beta chain derives from a study of T cell responses to AZD1222 COVID-19 vaccine. Using immunoSEQ multiplex PCR, the repertoire was profiled, and TCRdb retains in-frame clones only, with some absent. This table holds 110,000 to 150,000 clones, about 90% found once. Germline V lookup: CDR1 LNHDA, CDR2 SQIVND (reference sequence). The CDR3 spans 14 residues. V lost 7 bases and J 2 bases, leaving 15 bases between the germline ends. Sequenced here: peripheral blood, sampled on day 0 of AZD1222 vaccination. The rearrangement uses TRBV19 and TRBJ2-7; D gene uncertain. This sequence originates from an adult in good health. The CDR3 loop reads CASKKVSEAYEQYF. The CDR3 DNA reads TGTGCCAGTAAAAAAGTTAGTGAGGCCTACGAGCAGTACTTC.